In its sample, the clone carrying this T cell receptor beta chain was seen a few times. Its target is unknown. This entry belongs to a study of blood T cells in healthy people across ages. Overall study context: The template switching approach captured approximately one barcoded beta molecule for every two T cells. Overall study results and limits: Estimates based on one million T cells were treated as lower bounds. The recorded TCR beta diversity per million T cells decreased in a roughly linear manner with age.

It was with a sample-barcoded 5' primer and a J-beta primer mix that a second PCR of about 7 to 12 cycles was run. TCRdb re-called the 5' RACE reads with MiXCR, one entry per CDR3 protein. The table has around 1,100,000 distinct CDR3 sequences, 35% to 40% seen once. Isolating PBMCs gave at least 6 million of these cells per sample. The CDR3 consists of 13 residues. Germline CDR1 is MNHNY and CDR2 is SVGAGI (reference sequence). V shed 7 bases and J shed 6 bases, with 13 bases lying between them. The sample taken for sequencing was blood. This sequence joins TRBV6-6 and TRBJ2-1, with a weak D call TRBD1 (6 bases). This TCR was recovered from a man between 18 and 29 years old in good health. The CDR3: CASTVTRGNEQFF. Written as DNA, the CDR3 is TGTGCCAGCACTGTGACCAGGGGCAATGAGCAGTTCTTC.